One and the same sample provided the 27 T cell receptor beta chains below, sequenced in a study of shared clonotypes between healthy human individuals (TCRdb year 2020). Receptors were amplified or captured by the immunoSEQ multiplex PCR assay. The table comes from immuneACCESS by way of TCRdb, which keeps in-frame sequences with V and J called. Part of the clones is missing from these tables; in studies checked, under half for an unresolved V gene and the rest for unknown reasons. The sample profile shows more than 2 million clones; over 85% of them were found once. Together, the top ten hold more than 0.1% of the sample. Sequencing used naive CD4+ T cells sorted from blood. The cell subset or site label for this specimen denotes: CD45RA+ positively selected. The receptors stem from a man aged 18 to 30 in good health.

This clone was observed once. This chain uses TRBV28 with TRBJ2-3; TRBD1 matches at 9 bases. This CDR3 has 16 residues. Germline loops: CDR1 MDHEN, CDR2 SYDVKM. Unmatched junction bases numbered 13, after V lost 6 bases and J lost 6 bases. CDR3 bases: TGTGCCAGCAGCCTCCTCCCGGGACAGGGAGGGGATACGCAGTATTTT. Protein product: CASSLLPGQGGDTQYF.

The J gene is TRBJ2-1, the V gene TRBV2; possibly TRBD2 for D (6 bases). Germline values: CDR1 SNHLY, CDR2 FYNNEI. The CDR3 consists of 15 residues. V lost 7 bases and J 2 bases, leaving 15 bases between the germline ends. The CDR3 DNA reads TGTGCCAGCACCCCCCGTAGCGGACCCTACAATGAGCAGTTCTTC. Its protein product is CASTPRSGPYNEQFF. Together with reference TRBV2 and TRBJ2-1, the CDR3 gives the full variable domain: EPEVTQTPSHQVTQMGQEVILRCVPISNHLYFYWYRQILGQKVEFLVSFYNNEISEKSEIFDDQFSVERPDGSNFTLKIRSTKLEDSAMYFCASTPRSGPYNEQFFGPGTRLTVL.

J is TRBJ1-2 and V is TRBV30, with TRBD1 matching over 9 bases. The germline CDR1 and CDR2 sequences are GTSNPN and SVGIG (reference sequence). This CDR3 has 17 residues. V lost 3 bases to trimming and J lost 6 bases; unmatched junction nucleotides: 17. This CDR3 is CAWSRGTGIGRWNGYTF. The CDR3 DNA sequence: TGTGCCTGGAGCCGAGGGACAGGGATAGGGAGGTGGAATGGCTACACCTTC. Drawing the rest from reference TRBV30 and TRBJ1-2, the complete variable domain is SQTIHQWPATLVQPVGSPLSLECTVEGTSNPNLYWYRQAAGRGLQLLFYSVGIGQISSEVPQNLSASRPQDRQFILSSKKLLLSDSGFYLCAWSRGTGIGRWNGYTFGSGTRLTVV.

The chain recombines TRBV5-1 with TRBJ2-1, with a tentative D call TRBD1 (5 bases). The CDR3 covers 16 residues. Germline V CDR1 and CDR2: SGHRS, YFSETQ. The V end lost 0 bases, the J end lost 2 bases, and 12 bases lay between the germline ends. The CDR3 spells CASSLAGFGAYNEQFF. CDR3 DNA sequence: TGCGCCAGCAGCTTGGCAGGGTTTGGCGCCTACAATGAGCAGTTCTTC.

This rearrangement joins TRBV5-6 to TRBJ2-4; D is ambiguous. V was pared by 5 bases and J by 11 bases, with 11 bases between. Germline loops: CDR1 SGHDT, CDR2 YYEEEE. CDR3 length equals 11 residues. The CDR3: CASSSMVFQYF. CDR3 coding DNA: TGTGCCAGCAGTTCCATGGTGTTTCAGTACTTC.

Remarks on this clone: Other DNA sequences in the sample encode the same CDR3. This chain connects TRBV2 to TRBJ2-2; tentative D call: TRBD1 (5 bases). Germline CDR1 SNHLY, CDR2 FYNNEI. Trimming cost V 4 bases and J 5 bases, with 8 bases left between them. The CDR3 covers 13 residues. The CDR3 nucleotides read TGTGCCAGCAGTGTTTCAGGGACCGGGGAGCTGTTTTTT. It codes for CASSVSGTGELFF. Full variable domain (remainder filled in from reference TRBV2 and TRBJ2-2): EPEVTQTPSHQVTQMGQEVILRCVPISNHLYFYWYRQILGQKVEFLVSFYNNEISEKSEIFDDQFSVERPDGSNFTLKIRSTKLEDSAMYFCASSVSGTGELFFGEGSRLTVL.

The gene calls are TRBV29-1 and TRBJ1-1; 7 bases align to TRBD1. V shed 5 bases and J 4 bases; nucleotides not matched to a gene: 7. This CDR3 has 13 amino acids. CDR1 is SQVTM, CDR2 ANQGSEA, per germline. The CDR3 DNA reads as TGCAGCGTTAACAGGGGATTAGGCACTGAAGCTTTCTTT. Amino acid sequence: CSVNRGLGTEAFF.

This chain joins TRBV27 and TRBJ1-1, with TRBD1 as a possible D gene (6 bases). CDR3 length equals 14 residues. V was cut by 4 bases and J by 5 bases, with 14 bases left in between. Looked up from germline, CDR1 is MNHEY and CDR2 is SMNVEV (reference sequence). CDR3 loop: CASSSSRGGTEAFF. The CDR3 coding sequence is TGTGCCAGCAGTTCCTCCAGGGGAGGGACTGAAGCTTTCTTT.

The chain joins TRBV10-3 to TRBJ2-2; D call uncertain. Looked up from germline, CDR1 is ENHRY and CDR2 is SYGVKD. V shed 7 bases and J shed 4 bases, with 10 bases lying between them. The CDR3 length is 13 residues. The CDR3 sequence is CAITPTSTGELFF. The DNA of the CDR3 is TGTGCCATCACCCCTACCAGCACCGGGGAGCTGTTTTTT.

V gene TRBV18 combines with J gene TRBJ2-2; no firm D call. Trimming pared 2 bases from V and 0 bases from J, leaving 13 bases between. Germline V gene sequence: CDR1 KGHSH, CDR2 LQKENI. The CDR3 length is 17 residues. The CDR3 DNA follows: TGTGCCAGCTCACCATTCGATTGGAAGGCGAACACCGGGGAGCTGTTTTTT. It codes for CASSPFDWKANTGELFF.

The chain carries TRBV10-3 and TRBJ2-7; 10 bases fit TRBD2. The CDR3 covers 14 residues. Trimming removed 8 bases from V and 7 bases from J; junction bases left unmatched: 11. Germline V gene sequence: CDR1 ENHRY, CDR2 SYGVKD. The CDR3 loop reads CAIGGLAGEREQYF. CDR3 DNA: TGTGCCATCGGGGGCCTAGCGGGAGAGCGGGAGCAGTACTTC.

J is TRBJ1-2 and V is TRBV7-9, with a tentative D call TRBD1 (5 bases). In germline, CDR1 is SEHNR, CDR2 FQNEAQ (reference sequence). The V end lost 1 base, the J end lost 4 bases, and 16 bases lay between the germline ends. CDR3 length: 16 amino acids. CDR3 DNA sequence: TGTGCCAGCAGCTTAGATGCAGGGCCCGGCAGCTATGGCTACACCTTC. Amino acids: CASSLDAGPGSYGYTF.

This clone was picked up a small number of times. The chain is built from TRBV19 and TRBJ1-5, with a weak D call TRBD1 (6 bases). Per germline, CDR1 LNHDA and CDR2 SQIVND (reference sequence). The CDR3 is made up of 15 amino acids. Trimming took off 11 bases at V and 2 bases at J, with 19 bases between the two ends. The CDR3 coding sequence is TGTGCCTCCTCAGGACAGCCCCAGGGCAATCAGCCCCAGCATTTT. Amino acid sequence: CASSGQPQGNQPQHF.

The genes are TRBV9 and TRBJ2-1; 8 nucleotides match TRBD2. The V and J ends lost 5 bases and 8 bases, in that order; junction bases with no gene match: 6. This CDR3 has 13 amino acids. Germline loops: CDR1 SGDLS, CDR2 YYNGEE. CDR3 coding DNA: TGTGCCAGCAGTAGGGTAGCGGGGTATGAGCAGTTCTTC. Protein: CASSRVAGYEQFF.

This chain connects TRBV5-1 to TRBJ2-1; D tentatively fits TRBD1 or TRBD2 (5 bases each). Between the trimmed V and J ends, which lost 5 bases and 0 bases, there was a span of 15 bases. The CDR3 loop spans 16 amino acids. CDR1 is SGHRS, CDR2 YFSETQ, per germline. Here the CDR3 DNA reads TGCGCCAGCAGTCGCTCCGGGACCAGCTCCTACAATGAGCAGTTCTTC. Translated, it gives CASSRSGTSSYNEQFF. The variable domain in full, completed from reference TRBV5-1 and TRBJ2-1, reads KAGVTQTPRYLIKTRGQQVTLSCSPISGHRSVSWYQQTPGQGLQFLFEYFSETQRNKGNFPGRFSGRQFSNSRSEMNVSTLELGDSALYLCASSRSGTSSYNEQFFGPGTRLTVL.

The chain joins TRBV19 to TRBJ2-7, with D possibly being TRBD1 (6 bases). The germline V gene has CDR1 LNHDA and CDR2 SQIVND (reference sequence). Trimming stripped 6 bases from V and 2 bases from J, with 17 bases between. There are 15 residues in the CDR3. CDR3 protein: CASSLTGTPTYEQYF. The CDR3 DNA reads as TGTGCCAGTAGCCTAACCGGGACACCAACCTACGAGCAGTACTTC.

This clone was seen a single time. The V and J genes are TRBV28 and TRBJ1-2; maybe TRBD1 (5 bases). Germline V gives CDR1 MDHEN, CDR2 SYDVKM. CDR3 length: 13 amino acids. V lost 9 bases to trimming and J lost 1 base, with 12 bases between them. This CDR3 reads CASRQLVNYGYTF. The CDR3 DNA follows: TGTGCCAGTCGACAGTTGGTTAACTATGGCTACACCTTC.

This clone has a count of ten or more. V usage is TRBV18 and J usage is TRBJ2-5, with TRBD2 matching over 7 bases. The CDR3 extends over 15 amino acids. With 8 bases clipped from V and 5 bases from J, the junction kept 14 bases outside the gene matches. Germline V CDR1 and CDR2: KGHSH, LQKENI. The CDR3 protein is CASLWQAGSGETQYF. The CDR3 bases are TGTGCCAGCCTCTGGCAAGCGGGATCCGGGGAGACCCAGTACTTC.

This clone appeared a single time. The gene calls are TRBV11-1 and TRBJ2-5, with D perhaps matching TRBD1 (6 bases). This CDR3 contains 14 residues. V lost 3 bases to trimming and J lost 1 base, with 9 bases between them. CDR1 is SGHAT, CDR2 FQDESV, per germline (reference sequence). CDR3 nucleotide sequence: TGTGCCAGCAGCTTCGGGACACCCCAAGAGACCCAGTACTTC. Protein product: CASSFGTPQETQYF.

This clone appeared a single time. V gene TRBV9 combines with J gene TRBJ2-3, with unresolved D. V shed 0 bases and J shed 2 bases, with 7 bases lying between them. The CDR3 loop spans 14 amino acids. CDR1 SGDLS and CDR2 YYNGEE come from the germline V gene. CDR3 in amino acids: CASSVGVATDTQYF. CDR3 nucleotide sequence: TGTGCCAGCAGCGTAGGAGTGGCCACAGATACGCAGTATTTT.

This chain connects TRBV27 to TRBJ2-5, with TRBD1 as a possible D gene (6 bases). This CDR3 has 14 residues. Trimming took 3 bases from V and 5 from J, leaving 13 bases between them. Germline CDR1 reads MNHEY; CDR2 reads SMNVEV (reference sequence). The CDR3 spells CASSLLRGGETQYF. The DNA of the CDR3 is TGTGCCAGCAGTTTGCTCAGGGGCGGCGAGACCCAGTACTTC.

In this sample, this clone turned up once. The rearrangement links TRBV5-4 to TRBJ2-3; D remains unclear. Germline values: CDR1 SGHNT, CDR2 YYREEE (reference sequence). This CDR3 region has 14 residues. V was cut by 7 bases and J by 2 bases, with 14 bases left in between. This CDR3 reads CASCAIDDTDTQYF. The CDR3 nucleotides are TGTGCCAGCTGTGCGATAGACGACACAGATACGCAGTATTTT.

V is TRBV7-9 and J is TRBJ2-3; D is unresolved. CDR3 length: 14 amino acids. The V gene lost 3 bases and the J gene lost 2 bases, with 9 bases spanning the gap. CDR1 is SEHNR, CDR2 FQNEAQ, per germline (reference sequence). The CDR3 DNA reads TGTGCCAGCAGCTTCTCAAGGGACACAGATACGCAGTATTTT. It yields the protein CASSFSRDTDTQYF.

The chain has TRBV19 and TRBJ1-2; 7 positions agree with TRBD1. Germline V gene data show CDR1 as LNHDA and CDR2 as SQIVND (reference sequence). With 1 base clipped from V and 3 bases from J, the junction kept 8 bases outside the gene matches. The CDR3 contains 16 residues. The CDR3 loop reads CASSIAATGNYYGYTF. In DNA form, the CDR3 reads TGTGCCAGTAGTATAGCTGCGACAGGGAACTACTATGGCTACACCTTC.

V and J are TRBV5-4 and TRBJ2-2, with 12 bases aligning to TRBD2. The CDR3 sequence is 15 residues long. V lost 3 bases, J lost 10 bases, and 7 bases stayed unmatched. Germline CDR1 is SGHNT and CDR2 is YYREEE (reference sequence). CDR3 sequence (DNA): TGTGCCAGCAGCTGGTCTAGCGGGGGGGCCGCGGAGCTGTTTTTT. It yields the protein CASSWSSGGAAELFF.

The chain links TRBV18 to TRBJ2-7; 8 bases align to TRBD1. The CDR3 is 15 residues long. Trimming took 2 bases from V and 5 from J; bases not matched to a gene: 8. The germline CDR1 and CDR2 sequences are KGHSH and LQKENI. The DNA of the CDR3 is TGTGCCAGCTCACCAACCCAGGGGGCATACCACGAGCAGTACTTC. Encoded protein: CASSPTQGAYHEQYF. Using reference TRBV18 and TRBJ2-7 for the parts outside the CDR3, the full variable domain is NAGVMQNPRHLVRRRGQEARLRCSPMKGHSHVYWYRQLPEEGLKFMVYLQKENIIDESGMPKERFSAEFPKEGPSILRIQQVVRGDSAAYFCASSPTQGAYHEQYFGPGTRLTVT.

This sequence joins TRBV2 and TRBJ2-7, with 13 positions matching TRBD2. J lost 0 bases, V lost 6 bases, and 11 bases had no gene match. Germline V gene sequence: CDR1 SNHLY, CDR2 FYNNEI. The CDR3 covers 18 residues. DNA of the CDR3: TGTGCCAGCAGCGACCATGGACTAGCGGGGGCCCCCTCCTACGAGCAGTACTTC. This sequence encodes CASSDHGLAGAPSYEQYF.